The present entry profiles one T cell receptor beta chain with its context. What it binds is not known. This specimen comes from a study of T cell repertoires and HLA-DP antigens. Background on the study: Transduced HeLa cells presented HLA-DP to CD4+ T cells. The donors, ranging 18-to-29 to 60-to-69 years, included a couple of males and one female.

This CDR3 spans 19 amino acids. CDR1 is SGHVS and CDR2 is FNYEAQ in the germline V gene. V lost 4 bases, J lost 4 bases, and 10 bases stayed unmatched. Overall study results and limits: Antigen presentation used HeLa cells, with total CD4+ cells responding.

Pre-culture CD4+ samples were sequenced deeply, targeting 150,000 to 250,000 T cell genomes. The table came from immunoSEQ multiplex PCR; TCRdb's copy has only in-frame clones and leaves some out. The sample consists of over 60,000 clones, around three quarters of them appearing once. The sample comprised CD4+ T cells from PBMCs. The clonotype originates from a man in his 60s in good health and CMV-seronegative. This sequence joins TRBV7-6 and TRBJ2-2; 15 positions match TRBD2. This CDR3 is CASSSPGLAGGGLTGELFF. CDR3 bases: TGTGCCAGCAGCTCCCCGGGACTAGCGGGGGGAGGGCTCACCGGGGAGCTGTTTTTT.